This TCR beta chain appears in the sequencing data of a study of human T cells and chemical hapten exposure. Study background: Investigators sensitized about 2 cm by about 2 cm of upper inner arm skin with 2% DPC. General study points: Significantly more large CDR3 similarity clusters arose among expanded TCRs than among controls.

The CDR3 extends over 14 amino acids. The germline gives CDR1 KGHSH, CDR2 LQKENI. With 1 base removed from V and 1 base from J, the gap between germline ends came to 7 bases. Single cDNA molecules in the library carried unique molecular identifiers attached during preparation. TCRdb reprocessed the RACE reads via MiXCR and lists one record per CDR3 protein. The sample lists around 360,000 distinct CDR3 sequences, around 6% occurring once. Stated time point: patch test 2, 6 weeks after DPC sensitization. Treatment indicated: therapeutic diphenylcyclopropenone sensitization with weekly scalp DPC. Unfractionated whole blood served as the source for total RNA extraction. This clonotype was observed a handful of times. The antigen is unknown.

The source material was whole blood, sampled in connection with sensitization to the hapten diphenylcyclopropenone (DPC). V gene TRBV18 combines with J gene TRBJ1-2, with unresolved D. This clonotype originated in a woman aged 18-29 years with alopecia areata. Some clones in this sample may be carry-over from other donors' samples. CDR3 coding DNA: TGTGCCAGCTCACCACTTGGAATTAACTATGGCTACACCTTC. It codes for CASSPLGINYGYTF.